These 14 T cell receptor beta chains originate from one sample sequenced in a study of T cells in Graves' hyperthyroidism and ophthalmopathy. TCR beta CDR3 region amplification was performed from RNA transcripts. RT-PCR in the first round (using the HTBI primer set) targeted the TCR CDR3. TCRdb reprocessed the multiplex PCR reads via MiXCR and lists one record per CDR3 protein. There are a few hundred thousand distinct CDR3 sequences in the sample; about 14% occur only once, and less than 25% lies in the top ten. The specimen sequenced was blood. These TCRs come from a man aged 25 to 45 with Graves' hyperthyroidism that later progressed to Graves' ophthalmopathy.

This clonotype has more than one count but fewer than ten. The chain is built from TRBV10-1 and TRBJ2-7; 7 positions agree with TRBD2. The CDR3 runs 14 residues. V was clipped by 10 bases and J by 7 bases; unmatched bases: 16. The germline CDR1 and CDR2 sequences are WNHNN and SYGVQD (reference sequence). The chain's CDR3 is CATPRDYPLREQYF. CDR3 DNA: TGCGCCACTCCGCGGGACTACCCTCTACGAGAGCAGTACTTC.

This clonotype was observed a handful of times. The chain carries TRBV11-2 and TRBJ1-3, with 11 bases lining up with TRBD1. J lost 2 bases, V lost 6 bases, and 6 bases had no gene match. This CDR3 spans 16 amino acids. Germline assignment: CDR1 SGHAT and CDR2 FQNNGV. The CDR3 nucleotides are TGTGCCAGCAGTTGGGGGACAGGGGGTCCTGGAAACACCATATATTTT. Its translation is CASSWGTGGPGNTIYF.

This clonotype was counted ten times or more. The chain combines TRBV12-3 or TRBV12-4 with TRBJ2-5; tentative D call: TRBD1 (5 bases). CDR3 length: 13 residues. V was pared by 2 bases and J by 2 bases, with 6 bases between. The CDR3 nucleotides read TGTGCCAGCAGTTTACCAGGGCAAGAGACCCAGTACTTC. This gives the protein CASSLPGQETQYF.

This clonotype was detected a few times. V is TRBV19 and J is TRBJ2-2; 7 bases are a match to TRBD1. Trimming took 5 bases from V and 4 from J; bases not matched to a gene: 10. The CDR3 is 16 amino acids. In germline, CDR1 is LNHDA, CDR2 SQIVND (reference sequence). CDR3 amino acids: CASSHYRDSPTGELFF. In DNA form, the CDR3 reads TGTGCCAGTAGTCATTACCGGGACAGTCCCACCGGGGAGCTGTTTTTT.

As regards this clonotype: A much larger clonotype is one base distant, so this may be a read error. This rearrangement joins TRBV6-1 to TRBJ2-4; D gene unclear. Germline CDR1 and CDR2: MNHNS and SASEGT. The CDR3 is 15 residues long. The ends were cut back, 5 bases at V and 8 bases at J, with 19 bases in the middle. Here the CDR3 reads CASSLGTFTEDIQYF. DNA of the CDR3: TGTGCCAGCAGTCTCGGAACCTTCACTGAGGACATTCAGTACTTC.

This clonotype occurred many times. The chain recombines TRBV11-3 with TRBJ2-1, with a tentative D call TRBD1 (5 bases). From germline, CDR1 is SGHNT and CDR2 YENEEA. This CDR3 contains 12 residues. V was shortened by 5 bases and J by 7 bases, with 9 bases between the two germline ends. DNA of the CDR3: TGTGCCAGCAGCACCAGGGTTAATGAGCAGTTCTTC. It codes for CASSTRVNEQFF.

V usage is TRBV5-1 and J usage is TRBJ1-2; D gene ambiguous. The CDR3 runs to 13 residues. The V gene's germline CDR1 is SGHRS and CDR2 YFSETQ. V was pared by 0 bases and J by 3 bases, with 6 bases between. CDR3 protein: CASSLVVDYGYTF. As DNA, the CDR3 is TGCGCCAGCAGCTTGGTGGTTGACTATGGCTACACCTTC.

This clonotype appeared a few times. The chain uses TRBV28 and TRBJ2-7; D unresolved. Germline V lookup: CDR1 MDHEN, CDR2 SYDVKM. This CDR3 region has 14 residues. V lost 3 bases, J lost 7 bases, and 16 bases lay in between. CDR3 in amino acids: CASSLVGDYAEQYF. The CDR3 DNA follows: TGTGCCAGCAGTTTGGTCGGAGATTACGCTGAGCAGTACTTC.

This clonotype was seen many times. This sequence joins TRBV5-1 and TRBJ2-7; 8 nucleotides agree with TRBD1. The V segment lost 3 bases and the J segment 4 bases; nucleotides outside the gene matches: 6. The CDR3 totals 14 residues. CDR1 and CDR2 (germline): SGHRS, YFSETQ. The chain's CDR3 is CASSWDRSKYEQYF. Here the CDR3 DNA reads TGCGCCAGCAGCTGGGACAGGTCTAAGTACGAGCAGTACTTC.

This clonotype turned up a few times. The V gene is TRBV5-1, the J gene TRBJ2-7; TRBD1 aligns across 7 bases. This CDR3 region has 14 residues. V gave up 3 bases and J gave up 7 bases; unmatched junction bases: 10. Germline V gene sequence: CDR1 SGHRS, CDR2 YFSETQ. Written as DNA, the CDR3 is TGCGCCAGCAGCTCTGACAGGGCCCCCGGGGAGCAGTACTTC. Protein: CASSSDRAPGEQYF.

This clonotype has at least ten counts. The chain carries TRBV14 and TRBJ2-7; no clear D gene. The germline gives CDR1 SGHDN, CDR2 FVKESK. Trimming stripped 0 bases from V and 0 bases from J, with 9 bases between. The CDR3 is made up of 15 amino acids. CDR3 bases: TGTGCCAGCAGCCAAGAGGGGTCCATCTCCTACGAGCAGTACTTC. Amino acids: CASSQEGSISYEQYF.

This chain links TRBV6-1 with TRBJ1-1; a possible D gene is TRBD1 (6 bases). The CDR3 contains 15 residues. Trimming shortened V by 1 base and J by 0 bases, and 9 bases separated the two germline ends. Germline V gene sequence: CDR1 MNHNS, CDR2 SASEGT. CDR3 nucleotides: TGTGCCAGCAGTGAAGAGGGGGGCTTGAACACTGAAGCTTTCTTT. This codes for CASSEEGGLNTEAFF.

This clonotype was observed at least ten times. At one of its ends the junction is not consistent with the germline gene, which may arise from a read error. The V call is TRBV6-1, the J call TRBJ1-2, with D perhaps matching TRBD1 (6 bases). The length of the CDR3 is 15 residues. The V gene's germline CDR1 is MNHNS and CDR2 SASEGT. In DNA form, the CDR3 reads TGTGCAAGCAAAGGGGAGGGGGGCACTAACTATGGCTACACCTTC. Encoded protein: CASKGEGGTNYGYTF.

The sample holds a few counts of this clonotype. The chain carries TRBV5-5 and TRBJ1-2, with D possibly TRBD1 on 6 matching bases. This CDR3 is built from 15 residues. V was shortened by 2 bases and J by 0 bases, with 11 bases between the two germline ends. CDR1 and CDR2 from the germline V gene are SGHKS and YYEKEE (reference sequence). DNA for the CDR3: TGTGCCAGCAGCTTTATACAGGGAGCTAACTATGGCTACACCTTC. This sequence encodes CASSFIQGANYGYTF.